These 18 T cell receptor beta chains came from one sample sequenced in a study of T cell responses to AZD1222 COVID-19 vaccine. Clones were read by immunoSEQ multiplex PCR, and TCRdb kept only the in-frame ones, dropping some. The repertoire table contains about 140,000 clones. The sample was peripheral blood. These receptor sequences come from an adult in good health.

The gene calls are TRBV6-5 and TRBJ1-6, with no clear D. V gave up 5 bases and J gave up 8 bases, with 10 bases separating them. Germline V CDR1 and CDR2: MNHEY, SVGAGI. This CDR3 is 13 amino acids long. CDR3 sequence: CASSPGLDSPLHF. The CDR3 DNA reads TGTGCCAGCAGTCCGGGCCTCGATTCACCCCTCCACTTT.

This chain connects TRBV18 to TRBJ2-5, with a weak D call TRBD2 (5 bases). The V end was cut by 2 bases, the J end by 4 bases, with 8 bases between. Germline V gene sequence: CDR1 KGHSH, CDR2 LQKENI. The CDR3 sequence is 13 residues long. In nucleotides, the CDR3 is TGTGCCAGCTCACCAAGAGGGCGAGAGACCCAGTACTTC. It encodes CASSPRGRETQYF.

The chain employs TRBV29-1 and TRBJ2-7; 10 bases are shared with TRBD2. CDR1 and CDR2 from the germline V gene are SQVTM and ANQGSEA. Losses at the gene ends were 4 bases for V and 4 bases for J; bases not matched to a gene: 7. The CDR3 spans 14 residues. CDR3 DNA sequence: TGCAGCGTTGTTAGCGGGGGGAACTCATACGAGCAGTACTTC. Translated, it gives CSVVSGGNSYEQYF.

CDR3 coding DNA: TGTGCCAGTAGTGCTAAACTCGGGGACAGGGGAAGATCTGGGGCCAACGTCCTGACTTTC. Translated, it gives CASSAKLGDRGRSGANVLTF. The chain has TRBV19 and TRBJ2-6; TRBD1 matches 10 bases. The CDR3 consists of 20 residues. The V and J ends lost 5 bases and 1 base, in that order; junction bases with no gene match: 14. In germline, CDR1 is LNHDA, CDR2 SQIVND (reference sequence).

The chain carries TRBV9 and TRBJ2-1, with TRBD1 identical over 7 bases. The trim removed 4 bases at V and 7 bases at J, leaving 8 bases unmatched. The V gene's germline CDR1 is SGDLS and CDR2 YYNGEE. The CDR3 loop spans 14 amino acids. Here the CDR3 reads CASSTQGMLNEQFF. The CDR3 region has the DNA TGTGCCAGCAGCACACAGGGGATGCTTAATGAGCAGTTCTTC.

The gene calls are TRBV18 and TRBJ1-1; 7 bases are a match to TRBD1. CDR1 is KGHSH, CDR2 LQKENI, per germline. This CDR3 is built from 13 residues. After removal of 2 bases from V and 7 bases from J, the junction contained 4 bases not matched to a gene. CDR3 loop: CASSPSQGGEAFF. For the CDR3, the DNA is TGTGCCAGCTCACCATCGCAGGGGGGTGAAGCTTTCTTT. The entire variable domain, with the rest obtained from reference TRBV18 and TRBJ1-1, is as follows: NAGVMQNPRHLVRRRGQEARLRCSPMKGHSHVYWYRQLPEEGLKFMVYLQKENIIDESGMPKERFSAEFPKEGPSILRIQQVVRGDSAAYFCASSPSQGGEAFFGQGTRLTVV.

The chain employs TRBV7-6 and TRBJ2-1, with a possible D match to TRBD2 (7 bases). In germline, CDR1 is SGHVS, CDR2 FNYEAQ. The CDR3 consists of 16 residues. V was cut by 5 bases and J by 9 bases, with 23 bases left in between. The CDR3 region has the DNA TGTGCCAGCAGCCCGGCGCTTGGGGGGGGGCGGAGTGAGCAGTTCTTC. This gives the protein CASSPALGGGRSEQFF.

The chain carries TRBV28 and TRBJ1-6; TRBD1 matches 7 bases. Germline CDR1 MDHEN, CDR2 SYDVKM. Germline trimming cut 6 bases from V and 7 bases from J; bases unmatched to any gene: 0. The CDR3 totals 12 residues. The CDR3 DNA reads TGTGCCAGCAGGACAGGGAATTCACCCCTCCACTTT. Translated: CASRTGNSPLHF.

This rearrangement joins TRBV19 to TRBJ2-2; weak D call: TRBD1 (5 bases). This CDR3 is built from 15 residues. V was shortened by 5 bases and J by 1 base, with 11 bases between the two germline ends. Germline-derived CDR1 and CDR2 are LNHDA and SQIVND (reference sequence). As DNA, the CDR3 is TGTGCCAGTAGTTTCGGACATTTGAACACCGGGGAGCTGTTTTTT. It codes for CASSFGHLNTGELFF.

About this clone: Other DNA sequences in the sample encode the same CDR3. For the CDR3, the DNA is TGTGCCAGCAGCTTCGGGGGGAATCAGCCCCAGCATTTT. Protein sequence: CASSFGGNQPQHF. This chain uses TRBV7-2 with TRBJ1-5, with D possibly being TRBD1 (5 bases). The CDR3 is made up of 13 amino acids. The V end was cut by 3 bases, the J end by 4 bases, with 7 bases between. Per the germline V gene, CDR1 is SGHTA and CDR2 is FQGNSA. Full variable domain (outside the CDR3, taken from reference TRBV7-2 and TRBJ1-5): GAGVSQSPSNKVTEKGKDVELRCDPISGHTALYWYRQSLGQGLEFLIYFQGNSAPDKSGLPSDRFSAERTGGSVSTLTIQRTQQEDSAVYLCASSFGGNQPQHFGDGTRLSIL.

The chain has TRBV7-6 and TRBJ1-4, with D possibly matching TRBD1 (6 bases). CDR1 is SGHVS and CDR2 is FNYEAQ in the germline V gene. Trimming left V 0 bases short and J 16 bases short, with 15 bases between. This CDR3 has 13 amino acids. The CDR3 sequence is CASSLARGGHQFF. In DNA form, the CDR3 reads TGTGCCAGCAGCTTAGCGCGCGGGGGGCATCAGTTTTTT.

This chain connects TRBV5-4 to TRBJ2-5, with D perhaps assigned TRBD1 or TRBD2 (6 bases each). In germline, CDR1 is SGHNT, CDR2 YYREEE (reference sequence). The CDR3 is made up of 13 amino acids. The V end was cut by 5 bases, the J end by 5 bases, with 13 bases between. CDR3 sequence reads: CASRVGGQETQYF. In nucleotides, the CDR3 is TGTGCCAGCAGGGTGGGGGGCCAGGAGACCCAGTACTTC.

As regards this clone: Because the CDR3's place on the DNA is in doubt, the DNA is left out and the CDR3 is given as listed by TCRdb. The CDR3 protein is CSAYDCGNQPQHF. The chain recombines TRBV29-1 with TRBJ1-5. Ends included, the CDR3 has 13 residues. Germline values: CDR1 SQVTM, CDR2 ANQGSEA.

J is TRBJ1-6 and V is TRBV6-2 or TRBV6-3, with a weak D call TRBD1 (6 bases). In germline, CDR1 is MNHEY, CDR2 SVGEGT. The CDR3 covers 15 residues. Trimming took off 2 bases at V and 4 bases at J, with 9 bases between the two ends. CDR3 coding DNA: TGTGCCAGCAGTTACACCCAGGGGTATAATTCACCCCTCCACTTT. Amino acids: CASSYTQGYNSPLHF.

The chain joins TRBV6-5 to TRBJ2-7; 10 positions agree with TRBD2. This CDR3 contains 15 residues. Germline CDR1 MNHEY, CDR2 SVGAGI. The ends lost 2 bases at V and 5 bases at J; junction bases unmatched: 6. For the CDR3, the DNA is TGTGCCAGCAGTTACCCGAGCGGGGGGGCCCACGAGCAGTACTTC. It codes for CASSYPSGGAHEQYF.

This chain joins TRBV28 and TRBJ1-3; TRBD1 matches 7 bases. The trim removed 6 bases at V and 0 bases at J, leaving 8 bases unmatched. The length of the CDR3 is 16 residues. Germline CDR1 and CDR2: MDHEN and SYDVKM. The CDR3 nucleotides read TGTGCCAGCAGGCGTAATCCAGGGGGCTCTGGAAACACCATATATTTT. Amino acid sequence: CASRRNPGGSGNTIYF. The full variable domain, with the rest looked up from reference TRBV28 and TRBJ1-3, is DVKVTQSSRYLVKRTGEKVFLECVQDMDHENMFWYRQDPGLGLRLIYFSYDVKMKEKGDIPEGYSVSREKKERFSLILESASTNQTSMYLCASRRNPGGSGNTIYFGEGSWLTVV.

The chain carries TRBV4-1 and TRBJ2-2; TRBD1 agrees at 10 bases. The CDR3 runs to 15 residues. With V trimmed by 3 bases and J by 3 bases, 1 base remained unmatched. In germline, CDR1 is MGHRA, CDR2 YSYEKL. The CDR3: CASSHGQGDTGELFF. In nucleotides, the CDR3 is TGCGCCAGCAGCCACGGACAGGGGGACACCGGGGAGCTGTTTTTT.

The chain uses TRBV27 and TRBJ2-7, with 7 bases that match TRBD2. Losses at the gene ends were 6 bases for V and 6 bases for J; bases not matched to a gene: 14. Germline V gene sequence: CDR1 MNHEY, CDR2 SMNVEV (reference sequence). CDR3 length equals 15 residues. The CDR3 DNA reads TGTGCCAGCAGCACATATGGGGACTATGGTCTCGAGCAGTACTTC. It is translated as CASSTYGDYGLEQYF.